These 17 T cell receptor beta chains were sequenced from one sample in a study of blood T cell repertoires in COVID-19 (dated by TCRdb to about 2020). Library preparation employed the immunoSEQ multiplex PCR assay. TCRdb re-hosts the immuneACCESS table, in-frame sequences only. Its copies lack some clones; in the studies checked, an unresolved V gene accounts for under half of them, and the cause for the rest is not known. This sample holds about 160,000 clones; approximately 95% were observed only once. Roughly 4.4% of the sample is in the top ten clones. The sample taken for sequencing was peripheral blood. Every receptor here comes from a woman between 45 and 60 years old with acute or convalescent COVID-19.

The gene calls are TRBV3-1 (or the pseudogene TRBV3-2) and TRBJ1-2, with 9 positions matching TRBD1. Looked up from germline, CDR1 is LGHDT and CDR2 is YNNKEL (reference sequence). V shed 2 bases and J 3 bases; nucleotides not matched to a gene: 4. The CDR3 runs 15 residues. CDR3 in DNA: TGTGCCAGCAGCCAAAGTGGGGACAGGGACTATGGCTACACCTTC. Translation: CASSQSGDRDYGYTF.

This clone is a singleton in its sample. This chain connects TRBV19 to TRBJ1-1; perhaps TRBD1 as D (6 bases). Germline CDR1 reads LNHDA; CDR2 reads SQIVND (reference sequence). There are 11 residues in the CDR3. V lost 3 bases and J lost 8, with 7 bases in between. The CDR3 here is CASSIGTEAFF. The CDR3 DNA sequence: TGTGCCAGTAGTATCGGGACAGAAGCTTTCTTT.

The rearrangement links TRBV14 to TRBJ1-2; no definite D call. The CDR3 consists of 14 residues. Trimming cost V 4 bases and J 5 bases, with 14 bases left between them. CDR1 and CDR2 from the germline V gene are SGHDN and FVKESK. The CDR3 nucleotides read TGTGCCAGCAGCCCGTCATCGGGGTCATATGGCTACACCTTC. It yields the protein CASSPSSGSYGYTF.

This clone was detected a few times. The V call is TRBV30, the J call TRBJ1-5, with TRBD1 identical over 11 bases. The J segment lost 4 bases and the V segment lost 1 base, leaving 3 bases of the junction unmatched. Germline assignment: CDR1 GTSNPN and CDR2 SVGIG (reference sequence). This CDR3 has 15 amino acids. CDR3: CAWSEGQGGNQPQHF. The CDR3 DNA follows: TGTGCCTGGAGTGAGGGACAGGGGGGAAATCAGCCCCAGCATTTT.

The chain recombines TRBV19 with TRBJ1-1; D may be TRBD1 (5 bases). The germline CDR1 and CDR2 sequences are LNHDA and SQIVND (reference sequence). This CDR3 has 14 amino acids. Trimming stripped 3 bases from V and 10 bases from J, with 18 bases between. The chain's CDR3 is CASSISDGGVRAFF. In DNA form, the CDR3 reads TGTGCCAGTAGTATCAGCGACGGGGGGGTCAGAGCTTTCTTT.

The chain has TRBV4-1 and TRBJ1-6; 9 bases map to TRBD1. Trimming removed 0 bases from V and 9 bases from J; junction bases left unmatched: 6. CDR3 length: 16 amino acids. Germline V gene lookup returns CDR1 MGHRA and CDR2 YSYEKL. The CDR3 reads CASSQERTGVGSPLHF. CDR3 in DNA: TGCGCCAGCAGCCAAGAAAGGACAGGGGTCGGTTCACCCCTCCACTTT.

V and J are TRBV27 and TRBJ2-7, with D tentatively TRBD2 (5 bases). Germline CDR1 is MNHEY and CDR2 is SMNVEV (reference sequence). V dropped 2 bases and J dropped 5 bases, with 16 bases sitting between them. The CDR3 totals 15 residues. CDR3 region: CASSLTAAPGHEQYF. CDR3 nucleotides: TGTGCCAGCAGTTTAACAGCGGCCCCTGGACACGAGCAGTACTTC.

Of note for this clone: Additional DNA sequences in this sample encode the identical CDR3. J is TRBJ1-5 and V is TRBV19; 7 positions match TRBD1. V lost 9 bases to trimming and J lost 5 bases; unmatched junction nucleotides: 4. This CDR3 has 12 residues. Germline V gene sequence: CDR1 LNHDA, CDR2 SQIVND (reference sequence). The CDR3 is CASRQGDQPQHF. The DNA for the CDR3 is TGTGCCAGCCGACAGGGCGATCAGCCCCAGCATTTT.

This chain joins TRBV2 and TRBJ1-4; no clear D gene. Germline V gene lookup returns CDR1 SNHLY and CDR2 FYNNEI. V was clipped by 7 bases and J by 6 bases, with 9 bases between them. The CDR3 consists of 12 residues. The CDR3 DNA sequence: TGTGCCAGCAATTATTTTGATGAAAAACTGTTTTTT. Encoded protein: CASNYFDEKLFF.

The CDR3, as DNA: TGTGCCAGAAGCAGGACAGCTATGAACACTGAAGCTTTCTTT. Residues: CARSRTAMNTEAFF. The chain employs TRBV5-3 and TRBJ1-1; D is possibly TRBD1 (6 bases). TRBV5-3 is sorted into the ORF group, with uncertain function. Deletions cut 4 bases from V and 0 bases from J, with 10 bases between. CDR3 length: 14 residues.

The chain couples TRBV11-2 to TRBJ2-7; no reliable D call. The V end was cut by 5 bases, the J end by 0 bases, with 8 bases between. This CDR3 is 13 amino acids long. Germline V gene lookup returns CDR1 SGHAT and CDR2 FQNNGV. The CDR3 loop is CASSLRISYEQYF. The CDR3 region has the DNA TGTGCCAGCAGCCTCAGGATCTCCTACGAGCAGTACTTC.

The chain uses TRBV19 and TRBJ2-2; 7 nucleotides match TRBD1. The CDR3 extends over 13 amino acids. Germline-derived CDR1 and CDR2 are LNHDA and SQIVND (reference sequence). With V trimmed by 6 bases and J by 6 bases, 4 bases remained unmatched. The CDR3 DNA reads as TGTGCCAGTAGAAACAGGGGCGCCGGGGAGCTGTTTTTT. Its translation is CASRNRGAGELFF.

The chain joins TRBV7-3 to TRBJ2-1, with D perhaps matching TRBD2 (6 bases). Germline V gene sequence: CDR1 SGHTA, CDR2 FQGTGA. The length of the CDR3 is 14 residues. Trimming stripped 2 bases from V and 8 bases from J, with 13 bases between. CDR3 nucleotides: TGTGCCAGCAGCTTAGCGGGGACGGGGGATGAGCAGTTCTTC. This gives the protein CASSLAGTGDEQFF.

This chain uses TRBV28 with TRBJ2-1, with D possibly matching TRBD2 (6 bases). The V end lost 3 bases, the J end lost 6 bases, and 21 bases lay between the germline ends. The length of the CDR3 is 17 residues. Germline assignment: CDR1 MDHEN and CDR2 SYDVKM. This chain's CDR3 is CASSFPRENLDGNEQFF. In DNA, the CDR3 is TGTGCCAGCAGTTTCCCCCGGGAGAACCTTGACGGCAATGAGCAGTTCTTC.

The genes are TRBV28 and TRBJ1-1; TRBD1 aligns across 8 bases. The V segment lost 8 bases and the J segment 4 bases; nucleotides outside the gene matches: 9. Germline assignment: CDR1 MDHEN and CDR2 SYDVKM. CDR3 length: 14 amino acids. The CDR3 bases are TGTGCCAGCTTAGGACAGGGCCAATTCACTGAAGCTTTCTTT. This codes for CASLGQGQFTEAFF.

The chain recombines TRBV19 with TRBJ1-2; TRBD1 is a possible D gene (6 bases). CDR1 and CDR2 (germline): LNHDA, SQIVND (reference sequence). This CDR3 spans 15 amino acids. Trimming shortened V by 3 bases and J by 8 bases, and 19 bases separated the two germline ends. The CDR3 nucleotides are TGTGCCAGTAGTATGTCGTCCGCAGGGGCACGGGGCTACACCTTC. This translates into CASSMSSAGARGYTF.

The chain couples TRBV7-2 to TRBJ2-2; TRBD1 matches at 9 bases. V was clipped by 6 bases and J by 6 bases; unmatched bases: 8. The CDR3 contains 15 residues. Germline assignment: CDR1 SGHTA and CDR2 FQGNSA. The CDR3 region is CASRGTGLNSGELFF. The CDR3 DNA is TGTGCCAGCAGGGGGACAGGGCTTAACTCCGGGGAGCTGTTTTTT. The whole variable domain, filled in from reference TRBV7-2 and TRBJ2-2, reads GAGVSQSPSNKVTEKGKDVELRCDPISGHTALYWYRQSLGQGLEFLIYFQGNSAPDKSGLPSDRFSAERTGGSVSTLTIQRTQQEDSAVYLCASRGTGLNSGELFFGEGSRLTVL.